This T cell receptor (beta chain) comes out of a study of T cells in Graves' hyperthyroidism and ophthalmopathy. Amplification of TCR beta CDR3 regions was performed using RNA transcripts as template. Researchers ran a first-round RT-PCR on the TCR CDR3 using the HTBI primer set. TCRdb ran MiXCR on the multiplex PCR reads and lists one entry per CDR3 protein. The sample contains about 320,000 distinct CDR3 sequences, 16% of which appear only once. Sequenced sample: blood. The clonotype comes from a young man with Graves' hyperthyroidism.

The DNA for the CDR3 is TGTGCCAGCAGCGTAGGCGGGAGGGGTCCGATCTACGAGCAGTACTTC. Protein product: CASSVGGRGPIYEQYF. The V and J genes are TRBV9 and TRBJ2-7; 9 nucleotides align to TRBD2. V was pared by 0 bases and J by 3 bases, with 7 bases of the junction left unmatched. CDR3 length: 16 residues. Germline assignment: CDR1 SGDLS and CDR2 YYNGEE.